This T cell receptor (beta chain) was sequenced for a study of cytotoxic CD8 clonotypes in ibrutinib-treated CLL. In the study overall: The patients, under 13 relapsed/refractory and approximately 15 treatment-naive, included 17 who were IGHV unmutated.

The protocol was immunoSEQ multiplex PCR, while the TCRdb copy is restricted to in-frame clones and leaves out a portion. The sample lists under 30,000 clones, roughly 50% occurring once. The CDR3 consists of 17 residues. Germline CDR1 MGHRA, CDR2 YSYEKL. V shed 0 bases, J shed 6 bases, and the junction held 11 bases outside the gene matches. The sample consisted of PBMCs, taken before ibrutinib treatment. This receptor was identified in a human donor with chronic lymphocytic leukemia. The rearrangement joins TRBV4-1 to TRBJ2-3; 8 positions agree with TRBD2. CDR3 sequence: CASSQDPTSARRDTQYF. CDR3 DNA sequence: TGCGCCAGCAGCCAAGACCCGACTAGCGCAAGGAGGGATACGCAGTATTTT.